This T cell receptor (beta chain) derives from a study of cytomegalovirus exposure and HLA in healthy donors. Whole-study findings and limits: A later analysis, which compared TCR beta chains of equal frequency, found the HLA-associated ones more clonally expanded. Most of the TCR beta V segments (in an earlier analysis) were productive either about 90% or about 30% of the time. Presence/absence analysis assumed near-uniform sequencing depth across donors. According to the study, approximately 150 TCR beta chains were cytomegalovirus-associated.

Primers for the PCR totalled 60 Vbeta and 13 Jbeta. Profiling relied on immunoSEQ multiplex PCR, and the TCRdb table lists in-frame clones only, not all of them. This table holds approximately 170,000 clones, around 78% found once. Details on this clone: Its specificity is not known.

The CDR3 contains 13 residues. Trimming pared 5 bases from V and 10 bases from J, leaving 17 bases between. Germline CDR1 is SEHNR and CDR2 is FQNEAQ (reference sequence). Input material: PBMCs. V gene TRBV7-9 combines with J gene TRBJ1-2; D gene uncertain. The receptor was isolated from a woman aged 40 to 55 in good health and CMV-seronegative. The CDR3 loop is CASSISSGLDYTF. Here the CDR3 DNA reads TGTGCCAGCAGCATTAGTTCCGGGTTGGACTACACCTTC.